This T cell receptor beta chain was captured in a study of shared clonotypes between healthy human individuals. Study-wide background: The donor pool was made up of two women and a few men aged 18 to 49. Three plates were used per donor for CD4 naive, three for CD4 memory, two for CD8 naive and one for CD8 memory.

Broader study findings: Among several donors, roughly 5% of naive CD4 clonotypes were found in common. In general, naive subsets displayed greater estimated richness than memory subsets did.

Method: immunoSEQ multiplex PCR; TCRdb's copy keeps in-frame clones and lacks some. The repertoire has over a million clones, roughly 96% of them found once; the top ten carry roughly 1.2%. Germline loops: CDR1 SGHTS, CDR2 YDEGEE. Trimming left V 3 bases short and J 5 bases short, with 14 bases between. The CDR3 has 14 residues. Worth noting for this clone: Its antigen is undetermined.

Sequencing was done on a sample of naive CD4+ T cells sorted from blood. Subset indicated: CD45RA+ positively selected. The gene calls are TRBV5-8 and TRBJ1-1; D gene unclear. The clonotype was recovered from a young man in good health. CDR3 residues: CASSSRSTGTEAFF. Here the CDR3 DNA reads TGTGCCAGCAGCTCACGTTCGACGGGGACTGAAGCTTTCTTT.